The entry below gives a single T cell receptor beta chain sequence along with its context. What antigen it recognizes has not been identified. Per-nucleotide qualities are absent, and no much larger clonotype sits a single base away. The library was obtained by the immunoSEQ multiplex PCR assay. TCRdb holds this immuneACCESS table with in-frame rearrangements only. Some clones are missing; in checked studies, unresolved V genes explain under half, and the rest has no known cause. In this sample the table shows 60,000 to 85,000 clones, around nine tenths of which occur a single time. Over 3.5% of the sample rests with the top ten. This record comes from a study of T cell changes during pregnancy in multiple sclerosis (dated by TCRdb to the late 2010s). Regarding the complete study: The study looked at changes in the T cell repertoire across pregnancy in women with multiple sclerosis.

The CDR3 starts with the cysteine, ends with the phenylalanine, and has 14 residues. The CDR3 DNA has 42 bases and is translated from base 1. V is pared back by 8 bases and J by 6 bases, with 17 bases lying between the germline termini. Reading the germline V gene gives CDR1 MNHNS and CDR2 SASEGT. Here the sequenced sample was peripheral blood, taken after pregnancy. Recombination joined TRBV6-1 with TRBJ1-3; TRBD1 is possibly the D segment (5 matching bases). The origin of this receptor is a female donor in good health, enrolled as a control in a pregnancy study. The sequenced DNA: TGTGCCAGCGTCCTTGGGGGGTTGAAAAACACCATATATTTT. Its translation is CASVLGGLKNTIYF.